Listed below are T cell receptor beta chains from one sample, sequenced in a study of T cell changes during pregnancy in multiple sclerosis. Method: immunoSEQ multiplex PCR; TCRdb's copy keeps in-frame clones and lacks some. The data contain 40,000 to 60,000 clones, roughly 92% of them singletons. This specimen was CD4+ T cells from peripheral blood mononuclear cells, taken in the third trimester of pregnancy. The receptor set was obtained from a female donor with multiple sclerosis, enrolled in a pregnancy study. Each CDR3 is given with its conserved first and last residue. A D gene is named only where the DNA matches it firmly. Clone size is not always given. Where it is, it says once, few, many or a class for expanded clones.

>TRBD1|TRBV7-2|TRBJ2-2|.
TGTGCCAGCAGAAGGACCGGGACAGGGAGCACCGGGGAGCTGTTTTTT
CASRRTGTGSTGELFF
>TRBD1|TRBV9|TRBJ1-5|once
TGTGCCAGCAGCGACCGGGACAGGGGTTGGCCCCAGCATTTT
CASSDRDRGWPQHF
>.|TRBV7-2|TRBJ1-2|.
TGTGCCAGCAGCTTAGAAAGTGGGAGAAGGGGCTACACCTTC
CASSLESGRRGYTF
>TRBD2|TRBV7-3|TRBJ2-3|.
TGTGCCAGCAGCTTATACGGGACTAGCGGGGCCCCTCCCCCAGATACGCAGTATTTT
CASSLYGTSGAPPPDTQYF
>TRBD1|TRBV7-3|TRBJ2-2|.
TGTGCCAGCAGCCTAACCGGGACAGTGAACACCGGGGAGCTGTTTTTT
CASSLTGTVNTGELFF
>TRBD1|TRBV7-2|TRBJ1-2|.
TGTGCCAGCAGCCCAGACAGGGGGCTCTATGGCTACACCTTC
CASSPDRGLYGYTF
>.|TRBV20-1|TRBJ2-7|.
TGCAGTGCTGTCTTGGAGCAGTACTTC
CSAVLEQYF
>TRBD1|TRBV4-3|TRBJ1-6|.
TGCGCCAGCAGCCAAGCCGGGACAGGGGGTTCACCCCTCCACTTT
CASSQAGTGGSPLHF
>.|TRBV7-6|TRBJ1-1|.
TGTGCCAGCAGCTTAGGTGTGTCGTCCCAGGATGAAGCTTTCTTT
CASSLGVSSQDEAFF
>.|TRBV7-3|TRBJ1-1|.
TGTGCCAGCAGCTTAGGTGGACAGATGAACACTGAAGCTTTCTTT
CASSLGGQMNTEAFF
>.|TRBV7-2|TRBJ2-5|.
TGTGCCAGCAGCCCCCGAACTCAAGAGACCCAGTACTTC
CASSPRTQETQYF
>TRBD2|TRBV18|TRBJ2-1|.
TGTGCCAGCTCACAAAGCGGGGGGAGCTTCTATGAGCAGTTCTTC
CASSQSGGSFYEQFF
>TRBD1|TRBV30|TRBJ1-2|.
TGTGCCTGGAACCGGGGACAGGGCGCTGGCTACACCTTC
CAWNRGQGAGYTF
>.|TRBV9|TRBJ1-1|.
TGTGCCAGCAGCCGAGGGGGTTTGAACACTGAAGCTTTCTTT
CASSRGGLNTEAFF
>TRBD2|TRBV7-2|TRBJ2-1|.
TGTGCCAGCAGCTTAGTTAGCGGGGGGGCGCAGTTCTTC
CASSLVSGGAQFF